This TCR beta chain stems from a study of blood T cells in healthy people across ages. At least 6 million PBMCs were isolated per sample. Sample-barcoded 5' priming and a J-beta primer mix drove a second PCR of roughly 6 to 12 cycles. TCRdb processed the 5' RACE reads anew with MiXCR; each CDR3 protein has one entry. The sample carries hundreds of thousands of distinct CDR3 sequences, roughly 50% recorded once. The sequence came from a man in his forties in good health. The sequencing input was blood.

The CDR3 DNA follows: TGCGCCAGCAGCCAGTCCCAGGGCCCTTACAATGAGCAGTTCTTC. Translated: CASSQSQGPYNEQFF. The V and J genes are TRBV4-3 and TRBJ2-1, with a possible D match to TRBD1 (5 bases). Germline V gene data show CDR1 as LGHNA and CDR2 as YSLEER. V was pared by 3 bases and J by 4 bases, with 13 bases between. This CDR3 has 15 residues.